The sequence of this T cell receptor beta chain was determined in a study of shared clonotypes between healthy human individuals. Only CD45RO-negative cells positively selected for CCR7 counted as naive CD8 cells, so terminally differentiated effector memory CD45RA+ cells were excluded. The V and J ends lost 4 bases and 6 bases, in that order; junction bases with no gene match: 3. The CDR3 has 13 residues. Germline CDR1 is SGHNT and CDR2 is YYREEE (reference sequence). Sequencing was performed with immunoSEQ multiplex PCR; in TCRdb, only in-frame clones are kept and a portion is missing. Of 550,000 to 750,000 clones in the sample, around 95% were seen once.

The genes are TRBV5-4 and TRBJ2-7, with 11 bases identical to TRBD1. The source material was naive CD8+ T cells sorted from blood. The clonotype originates from a woman aged 25 to 39 in good health. As DNA, the CDR3 is TGTGCCAGCAGCATCGGGACAGGGGGCGAGCAGTACTTC. As protein: CASSIGTGGEQYF.